The T cell receptor beta chain under discussion was sequenced for a study of naive and memory T cell subsets. Findings of the study overall: Especially in CD8 cells, naive repertoires contained a few larger clonotypes, possibly CD45RA-re-expressing memory cells.

This clonotype was detected only a few times. Its antigen remains unidentified. An equimolar mix of two oligonucleotides served as the beta constant-region primer for TRBC1 and TRBC2. Four rounds of PCR amplified the ligated cDNA using nested alpha and beta constant-region primers plus SP2. In TCRdb, the UMI-ligation and nested PCR reads were re-called with MiXCR into one record per CDR3 protein. The repertoire consists of some 110,000 distinct CDR3 sequences, with more than 12% occurring once and the leading ten covering 2.8%. This CDR3 has 12 residues. V lost 3 bases to trimming and J lost 2 bases, with 4 bases between them. CDR1 is SEHNR, CDR2 FQNEAQ, per germline (reference sequence).

This rearrangement joins TRBV7-9 to TRBJ1-1; D remains unclear. The sequence derives from a human donor in good health. The sequenced material came from naive CD8+ T cells from blood. The CDR3 is CASSFDNTEAFF. The CDR3 DNA is TGTGCCAGCAGCTTCGATAACACTGAAGCTTTCTTT.